This T cell receptor (beta chain) was sequenced in a study of blood T cell repertoires in COVID-19. Authors' analysis steps: Reference gene primers were amplified, and this amplification served to estimate nucleated cell counts. Data came from immunoSEQ multiplex PCR; TCRdb stores just in-frame clones and leaves some out. V and J calls and clone size come straight from that table; D and trimming were deduced from the DNA. This table has under 450,000 clones, 81% appearing once. This sequence originates from a human donor with acute or convalescent COVID-19. The donor label of this sample is uncertain. The sequencing sample was made of peripheral blood.

This chain's CDR3 is CASSYSTGPAYEQYF. For the CDR3, the DNA is TGTGCCAGCAGTTACTCGACAGGCCCTGCCTACGAGCAGTACTTC. This sequence joins TRBV6-5 and TRBJ2-7, with TRBD1 as a possible D gene (6 bases). Germline V lookup: CDR1 MNHEY, CDR2 SVGAGI. V was shortened by 0 bases and J by 2 bases, with 11 bases between the two germline ends. CDR3 size: 15 residues.